This T cell receptor (beta chain) was profiled in a study of blood T cell repertoires in COVID-19. The overall study: Samples representing acute and convalescent COVID-19 were sourced from the United States, Italy and Spain.

TCRdb's table, derived via immunoSEQ multiplex PCR, lists solely in-frame clones and lacks some. The sample lists 110,000 to 150,000 clones, approximately 90% seen once, with 11% in the top ten. Germline lookup yields CDR1 LNHDA and CDR2 SQIVND (reference sequence). Trimming stripped 0 bases from V and 0 bases from J, with 9 bases between. The CDR3 runs to 16 residues. Sequenced sample: peripheral blood. The source of this sequence is a woman older than 75 with acute or convalescent COVID-19. The chain is built from TRBV19 and TRBJ1-5; the D gene is possibly TRBD1 (6 bases). CDR3: CASSIEGTLSNQPQHF. CDR3 DNA: TGTGCCAGTAGTATAGAGGGGACACTTAGCAATCAGCCCCAGCATTTT.